This TCR beta chain comes out of a study of T cell responses to AZD1222 COVID-19 vaccine. Regarding the study as a whole: There were mostly white British donors and more females than males, and clonal diversity was possibly underestimated. Among AZD1222 vaccinees, only 6 or 7 were seropositive at baseline. Vaccine-associated CD4 TCRs spanned spike, dominant at 160-218 and 743-854. Regions left unmutated in variants are reportedly the target of nearly half of spike-specific TCRs.

Comment on this clone: Its antigen remains unidentified.

V lost 9 bases, J lost 1 base, and 7 bases stayed unmatched. The CDR3 has 14 amino acids. Germline V gene lookup returns CDR1 MNHEY and CDR2 SMNVEV (reference sequence). Sequenced by immunoSEQ multiplex PCR; TCRdb stores in-frame clones only, minus some. The data contain about 150,000 clones, more than 75% of them singletons. The genes are TRBV27 and TRBJ2-7; 9 bases are a match to TRBD2. Source: peripheral blood, taken on day 0 of AZD1222 vaccination. The clonotype comes from an adult in good health. Here the CDR3 reads CASQTSGLSYEQYF. CDR3 nucleotides: TGTGCCAGTCAGACTAGCGGACTTTCCTACGAGCAGTACTTC.